These 18 T cell receptor beta chains came from one sample sequenced in a study of blood T cell repertoires in COVID-19. Here immunoSEQ multiplex PCR was the method, and the copy in TCRdb shows in-frame clones only, minus some. This repertoire shows about 240,000 clones, 80% to 85% found once; its top ten account for 9.5% to 15%. What was sequenced was peripheral blood. These receptors were taken from a woman aged 60-75 years with active or convalescent COVID-19.

This sequence joins TRBV29-1 and TRBJ2-3, with TRBD2 identical over 7 bases. CDR1 and CDR2 (germline): SQVTM, ANQGSEA. The CDR3 totals 14 residues. Unmatched junction bases numbered 13, after V lost 7 bases and J lost 6 bases. The CDR3 loop is CSAEPWAGVDTQYF. DNA for the CDR3: TGCAGCGCCGAGCCTTGGGCGGGGGTGGATACGCAGTATTTT.

The chain combines TRBV27 with TRBJ1-5; 8 nucleotides line up with TRBD1. The germline V gene encodes CDR1 MNHEY and CDR2 SMNVEV (reference sequence). The CDR3 is 17 amino acids. V gave up 5 bases and J gave up 0 bases; unmatched junction bases: 9. CDR3 bases: TGTGCCAGCAGTCCCTGGACAGGGAGATATAGCAATCAGCCCCAGCATTTT. It specifies CASSPWTGRYSNQPQHF.

V is TRBV7-3 and J is TRBJ2-5; D is perhaps TRBD1 (6 bases). The CDR3 runs 14 residues. Germline loops: CDR1 SGHTA, CDR2 FQGTGA. Trimming stripped 5 bases from V and 5 bases from J, with 15 bases between. The CDR3 reads CASSPTGQGETQYF. CDR3 sequence (DNA): TGTGCCAGCAGCCCAACAGGGCAGGGGGAGACCCAGTACTTC.

J is TRBJ1-1 and V is TRBV7-9; 7 bases are shared with TRBD1. This CDR3 spans 16 amino acids. The trim removed 4 bases at V and 0 bases at J, leaving 8 bases unmatched. From germline, CDR1 is SEHNR and CDR2 FQNEAQ (reference sequence). The CDR3, as DNA: TGTGCCAGCAGCTCTCCCGGGACAGCGATGAACACTGAAGCTTTCTTT. Encoded protein: CASSSPGTAMNTEAFF.

The J gene is TRBJ2-3, the V gene TRBV7-6; D is unclear. The germline gives CDR1 SGHVS, CDR2 FNYEAQ. Trimming left V 5 bases short and J 0 bases short, with 3 bases between. The CDR3 sequence is 12 residues long. CDR3 sequence (DNA): TGTGCCAGCAGCCCAAGCACAGATACGCAGTATTTT. Its translation: CASSPSTDTQYF. The full variable domain, completed using reference TRBV7-6 and TRBJ2-3, is GAGVSQSPRYKVTKRGQDVALRCDPISGHVSLYWYRQALGQGPEFLTYFNYEAQQDKSGLPNDRFSAERPEGSISTLTIQRTEQRDSAMYRCASSPSTDTQYFGPGTRLTVL.

The chain uses TRBV9 and TRBJ2-5; 15 nucleotides line up with TRBD2. The CDR3 is 17 residues long. Losses at the gene ends were 0 bases for V and 4 bases for J; bases not matched to a gene: 4. Per germline, CDR1 SGDLS and CDR2 YYNGEE. Here the CDR3 DNA reads TGTGCCAGCAGCGTAGGGACTAGCGGGGGGGTAAGAGAGACCCAGTACTTC. Translated: CASSVGTSGGVRETQYF.

The chain has TRBV7-9 and TRBJ1-1; perhaps TRBD1 as D (5 bases). Trimming took off 3 bases at V and 6 bases at J, with 26 bases between the two ends. This CDR3 has 18 amino acids. Germline CDR1 is SEHNR and CDR2 is FQNEAQ (reference sequence). The CDR3 DNA reads TGTGCCAGCAGCTTTTTCCGGGCGATGGGACTTCGAGGCTCTGAAGCTTTCTTT. Amino acid sequence: CASSFFRAMGLRGSEAFF.

The V call is TRBV7-2, the J call TRBJ1-1; 7 nucleotides line up with TRBD1. Germline loops: CDR1 SGHTA, CDR2 FQGNSA. The CDR3 is 14 residues long. V dropped 2 bases and J dropped 6; count of bases not matched to a gene: 6. For the CDR3, the DNA is TGTGCCAGCAGCTTACACAGGGGAAGCGCTGAAGCTTTCTTT. This gives the protein CASSLHRGSAEAFF.

This clone showed up just once. This chain uses TRBV7-8 with TRBJ2-3, with D possibly being TRBD2 (5 bases). Germline CDR1 is SGHVS and CDR2 is FQNEAQ. V gave up 5 bases and J gave up 4 bases, with 7 bases separating them. There are 12 residues in the CDR3. CDR3 region: CASSPGSDTQYF. CDR3 coding DNA: TGTGCCAGCAGCCCGGGGTCAGATACGCAGTATTTT.

The chain couples TRBV7-6 to TRBJ2-2, with D possibly matching TRBD2 (7 bases). Trimming took 1 base from V and 4 from J, leaving 10 bases between them. The CDR3 has 15 amino acids. Germline V CDR1 and CDR2: SGHVS, FNYEAQ. The CDR3: CASSLEGGPTGELFF. The CDR3, as DNA: TGTGCCAGCAGCTTAGAGGGGGGGCCCACCGGGGAGCTGTTTTTT.

V usage is TRBV9 and J usage is TRBJ1-1; D is ambiguous. Germline CDR1 SGDLS, CDR2 YYNGEE. This CDR3 spans 13 amino acids. V lost 2 bases and J lost 2, with 7 bases in between. CDR3 bases: TGTGCCAGCAGCGTTGGGCCAAACACTGAAGCTTTCTTT. This sequence encodes CASSVGPNTEAFF.

The V and J genes are TRBV5-1 and TRBJ1-2, with D possibly matching TRBD1 (5 bases). The CDR3 is 14 amino acids. V lost 5 bases and J lost 1, with 12 bases in between. The germline CDR1 and CDR2 sequences are SGHRS and YFSETQ. CDR3 DNA sequence: TGCGCCAGCAGGGGGCCTCTAAGTAACTATGGCTACACCTTC. Translated: CASRGPLSNYGYTF.

V gene TRBV18 combines with J gene TRBJ1-2, with 9 bases fitting TRBD1. J lost 2 bases, V lost 4 bases, and 2 bases had no gene match. Germline assignment: CDR1 KGHSH and CDR2 LQKENI. This CDR3 spans 14 amino acids. The CDR3 region is CASSLGTGNYGYTF. The CDR3 DNA reads TGTGCCAGCTCACTTGGGACAGGGAACTATGGCTACACCTTC.

The chain has TRBV7-2 and TRBJ1-1, with unresolved D. This CDR3 is built from 11 residues. Germline lookup yields CDR1 SGHTA and CDR2 FQGNSA. V was pared by 5 bases and J by 11 bases, with 12 bases between. The CDR3 is CASSGVRYAFF. CDR3 in DNA: TGTGCCAGCAGCGGAGTGCGCTACGCTTTCTTT.

The count of this clone is one. The genes are TRBV9 and TRBJ2-1; 12 nucleotides match TRBD2. The length of the CDR3 is 16 residues. Unmatched junction bases numbered 3, after V lost 2 bases and J lost 3 bases. The germline V gene encodes CDR1 SGDLS and CDR2 YYNGEE. The CDR3 bases are TGTGCCAGCAGCGTGACACTAGCGGGGGGCTACAATGAGCAGTTCTTC. Protein: CASSVTLAGGYNEQFF.

J is TRBJ2-7 and V is TRBV2; no reliable D call. Germline CDR1 reads SNHLY; CDR2 reads FYNNEI. V gave up 5 bases and J gave up 3 bases, with 11 bases separating them. The CDR3 loop spans 13 amino acids. CDR3 in DNA: TGTGCCAGCAGTCCGACTCCTTACTACGAGCAGTACTTC. This codes for CASSPTPYYEQYF.

The chain links TRBV5-1 to TRBJ2-2, with 8 bases identical to TRBD2. Trimming took 0 bases from V and 3 from J; bases not matched to a gene: 7. The CDR3 totals 17 residues. Germline loops: CDR1 SGHRS, CDR2 YFSETQ. CDR3 coding DNA: TGCGCCAGCAGCTTGGGGTTGGCGGGGGGACACACCGGGGAGCTGTTTTTT. As protein: CASSLGLAGGHTGELFF.

This clone was picked up one time. This chain connects TRBV5-4 to TRBJ2-5; 8 bases match TRBD2. The CDR3 contains 15 residues. Germline V CDR1 and CDR2: SGHNT, YYREEE (reference sequence). The J segment lost 4 bases and the V segment lost 4 bases, leaving 9 bases of the junction unmatched. CDR3 sequence: CASSPPGLDRETQYF. The CDR3 nucleotides are TGTGCCAGCAGCCCGCCGGGACTAGATAGAGAGACCCAGTACTTC.